These T cell receptor beta chains were read from a single sample in a study of PD-1 blockade in classical Hodgkin lymphoma. Method: immunoSEQ multiplex PCR; TCRdb's copy keeps in-frame clones and lacks some. The table has 15,000 to 20,000 clones, about 82% seen once. Sample: CD4+ T cells from blood, taken at baseline. The source of these receptors is a human donor with classical Hodgkin lymphoma. Both conserved end residues are part of each CDR3. D genes are given only for firm matches. The size entry is marked missing in some rows and otherwise reads once, few, many or a size class.

D gene: NA
J gene: TRBJ2-2
CDR3 length: 12
clone size: NA
V gene: TRBV6-6
CDR3 protein: CASSERAGELFF
CDR3 DNA: TGTGCCAGCAGTGAGCGGGCCGGGGAGCTGTTTTTT

D gene: NA
J gene: TRBJ2-5
CDR3 length: 13
clone size: NA
V gene: TRBV5-1
CDR3 protein: CASSLGAGETQYF
CDR3 DNA: TGCGCCAGCAGCTTGGGAGCGGGCGAGACCCAGTACTTC

D gene: TRBD2
J gene: TRBJ2-2
CDR3 length: 19
clone size: NA
V gene: TRBV27
CDR3 protein: CASSPQPSGGALNTGELFF
CDR3 DNA: TGTGCCAGCAGCCCCCAGCCTAGCGGGGGGGCCCTGAACACCGGGGAGCTGTTTTTT

D gene: TRBD1
J gene: TRBJ1-5
CDR3 length: 16
clone size: NA
V gene: TRBV19
CDR3 protein: CASSISPDREDQPQHF
CDR3 DNA: TGTGCCAGTAGTATATCCCCGGACAGGGAGGATCAGCCCCAGCATTTT

D gene: NA
J gene: TRBJ2-2
CDR3 length: 15
clone size: NA
V gene: TRBV19
CDR3 protein: CASSMGASNTGELFF
CDR3 DNA: TGTGCCAGTAGTATGGGGGCCTCGAACACCGGGGAGCTGTTTTTT

D gene: NA
J gene: TRBJ2-7
CDR3 length: 13
clone size: NA
V gene: TRBV6-5
CDR3 protein: CASSRQETLEQYF
CDR3 DNA: TGTGCCAGCAGTCGACAAGAGACACTCGAGCAGTACTTC

D gene: NA
J gene: TRBJ2-5
CDR3 length: 15
clone size: NA
V gene: TRBV19
CDR3 protein: CASSRGRQRGETQYF
CDR3 DNA: TGTGCCAGTAGTAGAGGAAGACAGCGAGGGGAGACCCAGTACTTC

D gene: NA
J gene: TRBJ1-1
CDR3 length: 15
clone size: NA
V gene: TRBV10-3
CDR3 protein: CAISESMGMNTEAFF
CDR3 DNA: TGTGCCATCAGTGAGTCGATGGGAATGAACACTGAAGCTTTCTTT

D gene: TRBD1
J gene: TRBJ2-5
CDR3 length: 14
clone size: NA
V gene: TRBV6-5
CDR3 protein: CASSRDRGQETQYF
CDR3 DNA: TGTGCCAGCAGTCGTGACAGGGGGCAAGAGACCCAGTACTTC

D gene: TRBD2
J gene: TRBJ2-3
CDR3 length: 15
clone size: once
V gene: TRBV7-7
CDR3 protein: CASSPGTSGVDTQYF
CDR3 DNA: TGTGCTAGCAGCCCCGGGACTAGCGGGGTAGATACGCAGTATTTT

D gene: NA
J gene: TRBJ1-5
CDR3 length: 18
clone size: NA
V gene: TRBV5-1
CDR3 protein: CASSSPGGGTYSNQPQHF
CDR3 DNA: TGCGCCAGCAGCTCCCCGGGGGGGGGTACTTATAGCAATCAGCCCCAGCATTTT

D gene: NA
J gene: TRBJ1-6
CDR3 length: 15
clone size: NA
V gene: TRBV2
CDR3 protein: CASSKQIAYNSPLHF
CDR3 DNA: TGTGCCAGCAGCAAACAGATCGCCTATAATTCACCCCTCCACTTT

D gene: NA
J gene: TRBJ2-3
CDR3 length: 14
clone size: few
V gene: TRBV27
CDR3 protein: CASSPTGGGDTQYF
CDR3 DNA: TGTGCCAGCAGTCCCACGGGCGGTGGGGATACGCAGTATTTT

D gene: NA
J gene: TRBJ1-1
CDR3 length: 11
clone size: NA
V gene: TRBV19
CDR3 protein: CASTLSTEAFF
CDR3 DNA: TGTGCCAGTACGTTAAGTACTGAAGCTTTCTTT

D gene: NA
J gene: TRBJ2-7
CDR3 length: 12
clone size: few
V gene: TRBV7-9
CDR3 protein: CASSDASYEQYF
CDR3 DNA: TGTGCCAGCAGTGACGCCTCCTACGAGCAGTACTTC

D gene: TRBD1
J gene: TRBJ1-4
CDR3 length: 16
clone size: NA
V gene: TRBV5-5
CDR3 protein: CASSLGLGQGNEKLFF
CDR3 DNA: TGTGCCAGCAGCTTAGGCTTGGGACAGGGTAATGAAAAACTGTTTTTT

D gene: TRBD2
J gene: TRBJ2-5
CDR3 length: 16
clone size: once
V gene: TRBV19
CDR3 protein: CASSVTSGGAWETQYF
CDR3 DNA: TGTGCCAGTAGTGTTACTAGCGGGGGGGCGTGGGAGACCCAGTACTTC

D gene: NA
J gene: TRBJ2-1
CDR3 length: 14
clone size: NA
V gene: TRBV5-6
CDR3 protein: CASSSVGHNNEQFF
CDR3 DNA: TGTGCCAGCAGCTCGGTCGGACATAACAATGAGCAGTTCTTC

D gene: NA
J gene: TRBJ1-1
CDR3 length: 11
clone size: NA
V gene: TRBV7-9
CDR3 protein: CAIQGWAEAFF
CDR3 DNA: TGTGCCATCCAGGGGTGGGCTGAAGCTTTCTTT

D gene: NA
J gene: TRBJ2-3
CDR3 length: 14
clone size: NA
V gene: TRBV9
CDR3 protein: CASTRQEPTDTQYF
CDR3 DNA: TGTGCCAGCACCAGACAGGAACCAACAGATACGCAGTATTTT

D gene: TRBD1
J gene: TRBJ2-7
CDR3 length: 13
clone size: NA
V gene: TRBV29-1
CDR3 protein: CSVVGQGLNEQYF
CDR3 DNA: TGCAGCGTTGTTGGACAGGGACTGAACGAGCAGTACTTC

D gene: TRBD2
J gene: TRBJ2-1
CDR3 length: 16
clone size: NA
V gene: TRBV6-6
CDR3 protein: CASGDSGGAKNNEQFF
CDR3 DNA: TGTGCCAGCGGGGATAGCGGGGGGGCGAAAAACAATGAGCAGTTCTTC